This TCR beta chain originates from a study of technical replicates of blood from a handful of donors. Sequencing used immunoSEQ multiplex PCR; TCRdb keeps in-frame clones, though not all of them. The repertoire holds tens of thousands of clones, with 91% as singletons. CDR1 GTSNPN and CDR2 SVGIG come from the germline V gene (reference sequence). V lost 2 bases to trimming and J lost 10 bases, with 21 bases between them. There are 16 residues in the CDR3. The chain couples TRBV30 to TRBJ1-6; weak D call: TRBD1 (5 bases). Sample: T cells isolated from PBMCs. The TCR was taken from a human donor in good health. Some clones in this sample may be carry-over from other donors' samples. The DNA of the CDR3 is TGTGCCTGGAGTCTCCTCCAGGGCTACCTTCGATCACCCCTCCACTTT. It codes for CAWSLLQGYLRSPLHF.